This T cell receptor beta chain emerged from a study of shared clonotypes between healthy human individuals. Study conclusions and caveats: Limitation of the genetic and exposure-history diversity represented came from the few donors. Clonotypes shared by all four donors outscored non-shared clonotypes in generation probability.

CD8 cells classed as naive were CD45RO-negative and positively selected for CCR7, excluding terminally differentiated effector memory CD45RA+ cells. CDR3 size: 14 residues. The germline V gene encodes CDR1 SGHRS and CDR2 YFSETQ. The V and J ends lost 3 bases and 3 bases, in that order; junction bases with no gene match: 5. In this sample, this clone turned up once. As yet, its antigen is unknown. Sorted-subset replicate PCRs used around 0.2 ug DNA, around 31,000 T cell genomes. Original processing notes: Junction-only immunoSEQ sequences carried no quality scores, so filtering differed. Using immunoSEQ multiplex PCR, the repertoire was profiled, and TCRdb retains in-frame clones only, with some absent. V, J and clone size were drawn from that table, and D and trimming were deduced from the DNA. This table holds around 2,000,000 clones, approximately 95% found once.

The TCR originated in a man aged 18 to 30 in good health. The chain couples TRBV5-1 to TRBJ2-7; TRBD2 aligns across 8 bases. The sequencing input was naive CD8+ T cells sorted from blood. CDR3 DNA sequence: TGCGCCAGCAGCTCGCGCGGGGGGAACTACGAGCAGTACTTC. Encoded protein: CASSSRGGNYEQYF. The complete variable domain, with remaining parts taken from reference TRBV5-1 and TRBJ2-7, reads KAGVTQTPRYLIKTRGQQVTLSCSPISGHRSVSWYQQTPGQGLQFLFEYFSETQRNKGNFPGRFSGRQFSNSRSEMNVSTLELGDSALYLCASSSRGGNYEQYFGPGTRLTVT.